This TCR beta chain appears in the sequencing data of a study of monozygotic twins with inflammatory bowel disease (dated by TCRdb to about 2019). For the study in its entirety: In total, about 28 monozygotic twin pairs made up the full study: 19 Danish pairs, all IBD-discordant, plus nine German pairs, of which four were IBD-concordant and five were IBD-discordant. The search for disease-associated traits relied mainly on comparing IBD patients with their genetically identical healthy co-twins within discordant pairs. Each individual had, on average, about 151 000 unique TCRalpha sequences and 181 000 unique TCRbeta sequences available for analysis.

The library was prepared using 5' RACE. The input for every TCR library was around 4,000 ng of total RNA. For each sample, cDNA synthesis was carried out in eight separate reactions using SMARTScribe reverse transcriptase. Unique molecular identifiers containing a 6-nucleotide sample barcode were introduced through template switching during cDNA synthesis. Two nested PCRs of around 15 and 10 cycles amplified the TCRalpha and TCRbeta cDNA, and bead purification followed each PCR. Before amplification, cDNA was treated with uracil DNA-glycosylase and purified using the QIAquick PCR purification kit. In the second PCR, Illumina TruSeq-compatible adapters and sample-specific barcodes were added. Library quality and concentration were assessed using TapeStation and Qubit, and roughly 5 ng of each library was pooled. Sequencing of the pooled libraries was done on an Illumina HiSeq2500 single-index Rapid Run using custom sequencing primers and 2 x 100 bp reads. The authors processed their data as follows. UMI-based consensus assembly with MiGEC version 1.2.6 was used to correct PCR and sequencing errors. MiXCR version 2.1.1 was used to carry out V(D)J alignment, clonotype assembly and CDR3 extraction. Gene usage, clonotype sharing and MAIT/NKT TCR abundance were normalised by analysing the top 1000, 10 000 and 20 000 clonotypes per sample. After downsampling to 27 000 UMIs, diversity was calculated as the inverse Simpson index using the vegan R package. Paired Mann-Whitney U tests on discordant twin pairs were used, with Benjamini-Hochberg multiple-testing correction. TCRdb reanalyzed the reads, keeping one entry per CDR3 protein sequence and omitting DNA. These V and J calls are TCRdb output, not the study's own analysis. In this sample's table one finds 300,000 to 450,000 distinct CDR3 sequences. The top ten clones comprise 2.5% to 3% of the sample.

As for this clonotype: Its antigen specificity is not known.

For CDR1 and CDR2, the germline V gene lists SGHDT and YYEEEE. Inclusive of the bounding cysteine and phenylalanine, the CDR3 is 16 residues long. DNA for this receptor is not on file. From each donor, a roughly 2.5 ml peripheral blood sample was collected into PAXgene tubes and stored at -80 degrees C. Without T cell sorting, total RNA was isolated from whole blood using the PAXgene blood miRNA kit on an automated QIAcube. Deep TCRalpha and TCRbeta repertoire profiling with unique molecular barcoding was performed on peripheral blood of monozygotic twin pairs concordant or discordant for inflammatory bowel disease. Smoking habits were recorded for all twin pairs, and each individual was classified as a current, former or never smoker. Study-wide conclusions, independent of this receptor: The analysis was unable to tell different T cell subtypes apart. Background noise and inter-individual variability may have been introduced into the repertoires by the differing immunosuppressive treatments among patients. Compared with healthy twins, IBD patients had fewer clonotypes in common with other individuals, a difference most pronounced in patients showing signs of disease activity. The results gave no support for a single strong signal or clonotype linked to IBD. Repertoire similarity did not differ between concordant and discordant twins, which could be due to limited statistical power. A decrease in TCRbeta repertoire diversity, as measured by inverse Simpson index, was observed in IBD patients compared with their healthy co-twins.

The chain couples TRBV5-6 to TRBJ2-3; TCRdb selects TRBD2, and the lack of DNA leaves this call unchecked. The sample was blood. The source is a human donor with ulcerative colitis or Crohn's disease, or a healthy co-twin of an affected twin (not recorded which). The encoded CDR3 is CASSAKAGGLPDTQYF.